The next 23 T cell receptor beta chains were all read from a single sample in a study of T cells expressing NK-cell markers. One entry per CDR3 protein, without DNA, is what TCRdb gives after re-calling the 5' RACE reads. The table lists under 500,000 distinct CDR3 sequences. The specimen sequenced was blood T cells: a sorted CD56 or NKG2C T cell subset, CD4+ or CD8+ T cells, or bulk PBMC T cells (not recorded which). Receptors were obtained from a woman aged 18 to 75 in good health.

CDR3 residues: CASSQDGRGPNYGYTF. V is TRBV14 and J is TRBJ1-2; TCRdb indicates TRBD1, and absent DNA this call remains unverified. The CDR3 totals 16 residues. Per germline, CDR1 SGHDN and CDR2 FVKESK.

The chain combines TRBV29-1 with TRBJ1-1. CDR1 is SQVTM, CDR2 ANQGSEA, per germline. The CDR3 sequence is 11 residues long. The CDR3 sequence is CSVEGHTEAFF.

The chain combines TRBV12-3 or TRBV12-4 with TRBJ1-3; the TCRdb call, TRBD1, lacks DNA for checking. The CDR3 has 14 residues. This chain's CDR3 is CASSYGTAGNTIYF.

This chain links TRBV5-1 with TRBJ2-1; without DNA, the TCRdb call of TRBD2 cannot be checked. The germline CDR1 and CDR2 sequences are SGHRS and YFSETQ. The CDR3 length is 17 residues. CDR3 protein: CASSLELREGPYNEQFF.

The chain joins TRBV6-2 or TRBV6-3 to TRBJ1-2. CDR1 is MNHEY, CDR2 SVGEGT, per germline. The CDR3 has 11 amino acids. The CDR3: CASSYQNGYTF.

J is TRBJ2-6 and V is TRBV18; TCRdb indicates TRBD1, and absent DNA this call remains unverified. This CDR3 region has 15 residues. CDR1 KGHSH and CDR2 LQKENI come from the germline V gene. This chain's CDR3 is CASSPRDRPANVLTF.

V is TRBV28 and J is TRBJ1-2; TCRdb's D gene call, TRBD1, goes unchecked for lack of DNA. The CDR3 extends over 14 amino acids. Germline values: CDR1 MDHEN, CDR2 SYDVKM. The CDR3: CASSPDRGVDGYTF.

The rearrangement joins TRBV6-2 or TRBV6-3 to TRBJ2-5; the TRBD1 assignment by TCRdb is unverifiable without DNA. Germline CDR1 MNHEY, CDR2 SVGEGT. The CDR3 is made up of 15 amino acids. CDR3: CASSGATGRWETQYF.

The chain joins TRBV29-1 to TRBJ2-7. Germline V CDR1 and CDR2: SQVTM, ANQGSEA. The CDR3 has 12 residues. The CDR3 loop reads CSVEVQAYEQYF.

The V and J genes are TRBV6-2 or TRBV6-3 and TRBJ2-2. This CDR3 has 14 amino acids. The germline V gene has CDR1 MNHEY and CDR2 SVGEGT. The CDR3 sequence: CASSHRWGTGELFF.

V usage is TRBV7-2 and J usage is TRBJ2-7. CDR1 and CDR2 (germline): SGHTA, FQGNSA. The CDR3 contains 13 residues. The CDR3 here is CASSDRTSTEQYF.

This chain connects TRBV7-2 to TRBJ1-2. Germline V gene sequence: CDR1 SGHTA, CDR2 FQGNSA. The CDR3 is made up of 13 amino acids. The CDR3 protein is CASSFRVAEPYTF.

CDR3 amino acids: CSLIGTGNQPQHF. The V call is TRBV20-1, the J call TRBJ1-5; TCRdb calls TRBD1, which cannot be checked without DNA. The CDR3 covers 13 residues. Germline CDR1 is DFQATT and CDR2 is SNEGSKA (reference sequence).

The chain joins TRBV7-2 to TRBJ2-7; as DNA is missing, the TRBD1 call by TCRdb cannot be tested. The CDR3 is made up of 14 amino acids. Germline CDR1 and CDR2: SGHTA and FQGNSA. This CDR3 reads CASSVVGTAYEQYF.

V usage is TRBV12-3 or TRBV12-4 and J usage is TRBJ1-3. The CDR3 spans 16 residues. Here the CDR3 reads CASSSGLTNSGNTIYF.

This chain uses TRBV20-1 with TRBJ1-3; TCRdb lists TRBD1, though no DNA is available to test this call. There are 14 residues in the CDR3. CDR1 and CDR2 from the germline V gene are DFQATT and SNEGSKA (reference sequence). CDR3 amino acids: CSARGGPRARTIYF.

The genes are TRBV7-8 and TRBJ2-1; checking the TCRdb D call of TRBD2 is not possible without DNA. The CDR3 has 14 residues. CDR1 is SGHVS, CDR2 FQNEAQ, per germline. This chain's CDR3 is CASSQRGTSGKWIF. Using reference TRBV7-8 and TRBJ2-1 for the parts outside the CDR3, the full variable domain is GAGVSQSPRYKVAKRGQDVALRCDPISGHVSLFWYQQALGQGPEFLTYFQNEAQLDKSGLPSDRFFAERPEGSVSTLKIQRTQQEDSAVYLCASSQRGTSGKWIFGPGTRLTVL.

The genes are TRBV20-1 and TRBJ1-4; the D call from TCRdb, TRBD1, cannot be confirmed without DNA. The germline V gene has CDR1 DFQATT and CDR2 SNEGSKA (reference sequence). The CDR3 covers 13 residues. CDR3 amino acids: CSASIGGEEKLFF.

This CDR3 reads CASRKGGLGMETQYF. The V gene is TRBV6-1, the J gene TRBJ2-5; TCRdb indicates TRBD1, and absent DNA this call remains unverified. This CDR3 comprises 15 residues. CDR1 and CDR2 (germline): MNHNS, SASEGT.

The gene calls are TRBV2 and TRBJ2-3; the D gene TCRdb calls, TRBD2, cannot be checked with no DNA. The CDR3 totals 17 residues. In germline, CDR1 is SNHLY, CDR2 FYNNEI. CDR3 protein: CASTTGLATLSTDTQYF.

The rearrangement links TRBV6-5 to TRBJ2-2; the D call of TRBD2 rests on TCRdb alone, since no DNA is present to check it. The CDR3 consists of 17 residues. Germline CDR1 and CDR2: MNHEY and SVGAGI. CDR3 residues: CASSYRTSSQNTGELFF.

The chain carries TRBV6-6 and TRBJ2-7; TCRdb proposes TRBD1, but this gene call is untestable without DNA. This CDR3 contains 13 residues. CDR1 and CDR2 (germline): MNHNY, SVGAGI (reference sequence). The CDR3 sequence: CASSQGITYEQYF.

V and J are TRBV20-1 and TRBJ1-5; the TRBD1 assignment by TCRdb is unverifiable without DNA. This CDR3 region has 14 residues. Germline V gene sequence: CDR1 DFQATT, CDR2 SNEGSKA (reference sequence). The CDR3 protein is CSARVLGGSQPQHF.